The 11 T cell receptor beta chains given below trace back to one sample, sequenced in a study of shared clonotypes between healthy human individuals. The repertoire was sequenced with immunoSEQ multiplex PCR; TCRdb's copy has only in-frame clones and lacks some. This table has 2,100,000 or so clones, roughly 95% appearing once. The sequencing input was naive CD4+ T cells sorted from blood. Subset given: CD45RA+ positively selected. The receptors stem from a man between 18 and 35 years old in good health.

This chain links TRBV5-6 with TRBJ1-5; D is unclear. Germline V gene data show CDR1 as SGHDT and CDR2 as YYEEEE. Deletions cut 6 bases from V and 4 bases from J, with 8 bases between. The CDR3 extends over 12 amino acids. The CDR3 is CASTSRNQPQHF. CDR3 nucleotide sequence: TGTGCCAGCACAAGTCGTAATCAGCCCCAGCATTTT.

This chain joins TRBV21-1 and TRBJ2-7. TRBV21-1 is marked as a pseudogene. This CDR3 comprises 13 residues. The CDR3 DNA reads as TGTGCCAGCAGCCGTGTTGGACGGAACGAGCAGTACTTC. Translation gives CASSRVGRNEQYF.

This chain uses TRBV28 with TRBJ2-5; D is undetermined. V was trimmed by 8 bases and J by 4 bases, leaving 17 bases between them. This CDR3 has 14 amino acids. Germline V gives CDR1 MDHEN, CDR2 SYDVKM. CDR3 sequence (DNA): TGTGCCAGCGGCCCAGGCCAGGTCGGAGAGACCCAGTACTTC. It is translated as CASGPGQVGETQYF.

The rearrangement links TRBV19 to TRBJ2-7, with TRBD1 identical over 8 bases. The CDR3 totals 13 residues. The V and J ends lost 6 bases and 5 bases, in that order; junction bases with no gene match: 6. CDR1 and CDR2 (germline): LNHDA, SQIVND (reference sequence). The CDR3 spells CASRSGQGHEQYF. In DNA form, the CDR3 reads TGTGCCAGTAGATCCGGACAGGGCCACGAGCAGTACTTC.

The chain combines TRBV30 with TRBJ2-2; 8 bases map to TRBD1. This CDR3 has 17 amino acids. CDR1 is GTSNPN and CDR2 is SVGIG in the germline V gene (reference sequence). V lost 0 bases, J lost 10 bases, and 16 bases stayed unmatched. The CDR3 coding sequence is TGTGCCTGGAGTGTAAGGCTCCAGGCAGGGGGCAAGGTGGAGCTGTTTTTT. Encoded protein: CAWSVRLQAGGKVELFF.

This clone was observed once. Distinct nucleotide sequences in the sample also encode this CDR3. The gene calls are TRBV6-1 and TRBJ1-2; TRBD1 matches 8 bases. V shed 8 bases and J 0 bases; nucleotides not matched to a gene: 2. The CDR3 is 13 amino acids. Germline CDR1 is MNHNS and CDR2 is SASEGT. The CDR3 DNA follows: TGTGCCAGCGGGACAGGTACTAACTATGGCTACACCTTC. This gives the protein CASGTGTNYGYTF.

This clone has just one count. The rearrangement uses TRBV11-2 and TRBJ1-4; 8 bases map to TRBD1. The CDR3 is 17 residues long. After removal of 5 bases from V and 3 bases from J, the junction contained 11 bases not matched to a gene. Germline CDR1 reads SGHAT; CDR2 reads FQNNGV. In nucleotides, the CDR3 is TGTGCCAGCAGCCAAGATACGCAGGGGGCGGCTAATGAAAAACTGTTTTTT. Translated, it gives CASSQDTQGAANEKLFF.

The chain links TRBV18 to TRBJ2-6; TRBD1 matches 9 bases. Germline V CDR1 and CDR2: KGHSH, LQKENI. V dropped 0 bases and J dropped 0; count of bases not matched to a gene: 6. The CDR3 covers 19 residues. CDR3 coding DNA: TGTGCCAGCTCACCACCGGGACAGGGTGGGAACTCTGGGGCCAACGTCCTGACTTTC. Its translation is CASSPPGQGGNSGANVLTF.

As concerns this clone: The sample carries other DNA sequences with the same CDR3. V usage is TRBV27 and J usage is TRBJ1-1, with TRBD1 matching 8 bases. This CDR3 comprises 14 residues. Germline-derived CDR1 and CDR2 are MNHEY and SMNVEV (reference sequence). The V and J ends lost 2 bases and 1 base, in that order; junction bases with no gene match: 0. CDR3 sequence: CASSLQGANTEAFF. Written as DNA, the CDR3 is TGTGCCAGCAGTTTACAGGGGGCGAACACTGAAGCTTTCTTT.

The DNA for the CDR3 is TGTGCCAGCAGCTTAGTATCAAGCGGGAGGAAGACCCAGTACTTC. Amino acid sequence: CASSLVSSGRKTQYF. This chain uses TRBV7-9 with TRBJ2-5; TRBD2 agrees at 9 bases. The CDR3 spans 15 residues. Germline values: CDR1 SEHNR, CDR2 FQNEAQ (reference sequence). V trimming: 1 base; J trimming: 6 bases; junction bases outside the gene matches: 6.

The CDR3 region is CASSLLVGSYNEQFF. DNA for the CDR3: TGTGCCAGCAGCTTATTGGTAGGTTCCTACAATGAGCAGTTCTTC. V gene TRBV7-2 combines with J gene TRBJ2-1; D not certain. The germline V and J ends were trimmed by 2 bases and 1 base, with 9 bases remaining between them. CDR3 length: 15 residues. Germline V CDR1 and CDR2: SGHTA, FQGNSA.